A single T cell receptor (beta chain) is shown here with its context. This clone's antigen is unknown. Within one base of it there is no much larger clone, and no base qualities were kept. The germline V gene provides CDR1 SGHAT and CDR2 FQNNGV. The CDR3 has 13 amino acids, counting the end cysteine and phenylalanine. The only DNA kept is the CDR3, 39 bases in frame from the first base. V is trimmed back by 5 bases and J by 6 bases, and the junction contains 7 bases that no gene match accounts for. The library was obtained by the immunoSEQ multiplex PCR assay. TCRdb took over this immuneACCESS table, retaining in-frame rearrangements with V and J assigned. Such tables are incomplete; in checked studies, under half of the missing clones stem from an unresolved V gene, and the remainder is unexplained. Recorded for this sample are tens of thousands of clones; 80% to 95% of them occurred a single time. Jointly, the top ten make up approximately 0.37% of the sample.

The sample comes from a study of technical replicates of blood from four donors (dated by TCRdb to 2016 to 2017). The TCR comes from a human donor in good health. The sequenced sample was T cells isolated from PBMCs. This receptor chain uses TRBV11-2 and TRBJ2-7; 7 central bases correspond to TRBD2. The CDR3 amino acid sequence is: CASSHGGGSEQYF. The sequence in DNA is TGTGCCAGCAGCCACGGGGGAGGGTCCGAGCAGTACTTC.